One sample yielded the 13 T cell receptor beta chains listed below, sequenced in a study of T cells in Graves' hyperthyroidism and ophthalmopathy. Amplified regions were TCR beta CDR3 sequences from RNA transcripts. A set of HTBI primers served as the primers for a first-round RT-PCR of the TCR CDR3. TCRdb passed the multiplex PCR reads through MiXCR, listing each CDR3 protein once. The sample contains hundreds of thousands of distinct CDR3 sequences, approximately 19% of which appear only once. Material for sequencing was blood. The receptors originated from a man aged 45-65 years with Graves' ophthalmopathy.

This chain links TRBV11-2 with TRBJ2-6; TRBD1 matches 7 bases. The CDR3 extends over 17 amino acids. The V gene's germline CDR1 is SGHAT and CDR2 FQNNGV. V lost 2 bases to trimming and J lost 2 bases; unmatched junction nucleotides: 6. CDR3 bases: TGTGCCAGCAGCTTATCGACAGGGTTCACTGGGGCCAACGTCCTGACTTTC. Its translation: CASSLSTGFTGANVLTF.

The J gene is TRBJ2-5, the V gene TRBV28; the match to TRBD2 covers 7 bases. Germline CDR1 is MDHEN and CDR2 is SYDVKM. Trimming cost V 5 bases and J 2 bases; bases outside gene matches: 8. The CDR3 runs 15 residues. CDR3 DNA sequence: TGTGCCAGCAGTCTTGGGGGTAGCGGGCAAGAGACCCAGTACTTC. Translated, it gives CASSLGGSGQETQYF.

The chain recombines TRBV5-1 with TRBJ2-7; the D call may be TRBD1 or TRBD2 (5 bases each). This CDR3 spans 14 amino acids. V was pared by 3 bases and J by 2 bases, with 12 bases between. CDR1 and CDR2 (germline): SGHRS, YFSETQ. The DNA for the CDR3 is TGCGCCAGCAGCTGGGGACGGAGCGCCTACGAGCAGTACTTC. This translates into CASSWGRSAYEQYF.

This chain joins TRBV27 and TRBJ1-2; maybe TRBD1 (6 bases). This CDR3 has 13 residues. The V gene lost 3 bases and the J gene lost 4 bases, with 9 bases spanning the gap. Germline V gene sequence: CDR1 MNHEY, CDR2 SMNVEV (reference sequence). This CDR3 reads CASSFTGTYGYTF. CDR3 sequence (DNA): TGTGCCAGCAGTTTTACAGGGACCTATGGCTACACCTTC.

The chain uses TRBV6-1 and TRBJ1-2; D might be TRBD1 (6 bases). Germline V gene sequence: CDR1 MNHNS, CDR2 SASEGT. The CDR3 loop spans 15 amino acids. V was trimmed by 4 bases and J by 12 bases, leaving 24 bases between them. This CDR3 is CASSGGRSSQATHTF. The DNA of the CDR3 is TGTGCCAGCAGTGGGGGGCGGTCGAGCCAGGCGACTCACACCTTC.

The sample holds a few counts of this clonotype. The chain couples TRBV19 to TRBJ1-1, with 8 positions matching TRBD1. Per germline, CDR1 LNHDA and CDR2 SQIVND (reference sequence). The junction had 2 bases not matched to a gene; V was cut back by 1 base and J by 1 base. The CDR3 length is 15 residues. CDR3 sequence reads: CASSIAGTGNTEAFF. The DNA for the CDR3 is TGTGCCAGTAGTATAGCGGGGACAGGGAACACTGAAGCTTTCTTT.

The table lists this clonotype with many counts. This sequence joins TRBV5-1 and TRBJ2-1; D remains unclear. The CDR3 length is 12 residues. CDR1 is SGHRS, CDR2 YFSETQ, per germline. The V gene lost 4 bases and the J gene lost 5 bases, with 7 bases spanning the gap. This CDR3 is CASSLKNNEQFF. In DNA form, the CDR3 reads TGCGCCAGCAGCCTCAAGAACAATGAGCAGTTCTTC.

This clonotype was seen a handful of times. The chain is built from TRBV6-4 and TRBJ2-2; D gene uncertain. Germline CDR1 is MRHNA and CDR2 is SNTAGT. The V and J ends lost 3 bases and 0 bases respectively, with 8 bases between them. The CDR3 totals 15 residues. CDR3 amino acids: CASSEQHTNTGELFF. DNA for the CDR3: TGTGCCAGCAGTGAACAGCATACGAACACCGGGGAGCTGTTTTTT.

This clonotype occurred many times. The gene calls are TRBV5-6 and TRBJ1-1; possibly TRBD1 for D (6 bases). The CDR3 covers 14 residues. Germline lookup yields CDR1 SGHDT and CDR2 YYEEEE. The ends were cut back, 4 bases at V and 5 bases at J, with 15 bases in the middle. CDR3 DNA: TGTGCCAGCAGCCTGGGGGGGGCGGGGACTGAAGCTTTCTTT. Protein: CASSLGGAGTEAFF.

In its sample, this clonotype was seen a few times. The J gene is TRBJ2-7, the V gene TRBV27; D remains ambiguous. This CDR3 region has 15 residues. Germline CDR1 and CDR2: MNHEY and SMNVEV (reference sequence). Trimming stripped 2 bases from V and 1 base from J, with 12 bases between. CDR3 protein: CASSLRWVTSYEQYF. CDR3 DNA sequence: TGTGCCAGCAGTTTACGGTGGGTGACGTCCTACGAGCAGTACTTC.

The chain joins TRBV19 to TRBJ2-1, with 10 positions matching TRBD1. This CDR3 has 15 residues. Trimming cost V 10 bases and J 5 bases; bases outside gene matches: 11. In germline, CDR1 is LNHDA, CDR2 SQIVND (reference sequence). The CDR3 sequence: CATSPGQGTHNEQFF. DNA for the CDR3: TGTGCCACCTCGCCGGGACAGGGGACCCACAATGAGCAGTTCTTC.

This chain uses TRBV20-1 with TRBJ1-1, with 7 bases identical to TRBD1. Germline V gene data show CDR1 as DFQATT and CDR2 as SNEGSKA (reference sequence). This CDR3 spans 14 amino acids. V gave up 2 bases and J gave up 5 bases; unmatched junction bases: 8. The CDR3 protein is CSARPPGGSTEAFF. The CDR3 DNA follows: TGCAGTGCTAGACCCCCAGGGGGAAGTACTGAAGCTTTCTTT.

The genes are TRBV6-1 and TRBJ1-1; D may be TRBD1 (5 bases). The CDR3 is 13 residues long. Trimming pared 3 bases from V and 4 bases from J, leaving 9 bases between. The germline CDR1 and CDR2 sequences are MNHNS and SASEGT. CDR3 amino acids: CASSDGGGTEAFF. In nucleotides, the CDR3 is TGTGCCAGCAGTGACGGCGGGGGCACTGAAGCTTTCTTT.